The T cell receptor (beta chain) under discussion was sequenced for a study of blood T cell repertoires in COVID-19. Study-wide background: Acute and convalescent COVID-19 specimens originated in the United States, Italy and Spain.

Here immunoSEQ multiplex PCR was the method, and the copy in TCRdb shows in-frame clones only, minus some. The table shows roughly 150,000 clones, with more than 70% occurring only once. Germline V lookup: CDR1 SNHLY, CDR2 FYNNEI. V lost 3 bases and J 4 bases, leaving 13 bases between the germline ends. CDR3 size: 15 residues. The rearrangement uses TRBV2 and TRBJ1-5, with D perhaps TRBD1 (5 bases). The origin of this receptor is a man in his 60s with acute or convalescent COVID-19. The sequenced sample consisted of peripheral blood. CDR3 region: CASSEGRAINQPQHF. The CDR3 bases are TGTGCCAGCAGTGAGGGCAGGGCAATTAATCAGCCCCAGCATTTT.